This T cell receptor beta chain was recorded in a study of T cells in Graves' hyperthyroidism and ophthalmopathy. Study outcomes and limitations: Blood samples included most of the expanded thyroid clonotypes exceeding 0.001.

The germline V gene has CDR1 DFQATT and CDR2 SNEGSKA (reference sequence). The CDR3 has 14 residues. V dropped 5 bases and J dropped 2 bases, with 16 bases sitting between them. Researchers amplified the TCR beta CDR3 regions from RNA transcripts. Carried out on the TCR CDR3, a first-round RT-PCR used the HTBI primer set. In TCRdb, the multiplex PCR reads were re-called with MiXCR into one record per CDR3 protein. The table lists fewer than 600,000 distinct CDR3 sequences, approximately 15% of them singletons. This clonotype was observed at least ten times. What it binds is unknown. This rearrangement joins TRBV20-1 to TRBJ2-7; a possible D gene is TRBD2 (6 bases). The source material was blood. This clonotype originated in a woman aged 40 to 50 with Graves' hyperthyroidism. CDR3 coding DNA: TGCAGTGCTCCCCGGGCGGGGCCCACCTACGAGCAGTACTTC. Its translation: CSAPRAGPTYEQYF.